The rows below give T cell receptor beta chains drawn from one sample of a study of blood T cell repertoires in COVID-19. The table came from immunoSEQ multiplex PCR; TCRdb's copy has only in-frame clones and leaves some out. Altogether under 200,000 clones are present, roughly 87% being singletons, with the ten largest covering approximately 10%. Source material: PBMCs or T cells enriched from blood (not recorded which). Receptors originate from a man between 50 and 59 years old who had recovered from COVID-19. CDR3s include the opening cysteine and the closing phenylalanine or tryptophan. Fields, in order: CDR3 length, D gene, J gene, V gene, clone size, CDR3 protein, CDR3 DNA. D genes are given only for firm matches. Clone sizes are given selectively: once, few, many, or a class where the clone is expanded.

cdr3_length: 14
d_call: NA
j_call: TRBJ1-2
v_call: TRBV19
clone_size: few
cdr3_aa: CASSPREGVSGYTF
cdr3_nt: TGTGCCAGTTCCCCACGGGAGGGAGTGAGCGGCTACACCTTC

cdr3_length: 15
d_call: TRBD1
j_call: TRBJ1-5
v_call: TRBV10-3
clone_size: NA
cdr3_aa: CAISEGGGGHQPQHF
cdr3_nt: TGTGCCATCAGTGAAGGAGGGGGCGGGCACCAGCCCCAGCATTTT

cdr3_length: 16
d_call: NA
j_call: TRBJ1-1
v_call: TRBV6-5
clone_size: once
cdr3_aa: CASSSRQGSPRTEAFF
cdr3_nt: TGTGCCAGCAGTTCACGGCAGGGGTCCCCGAGGACTGAAGCTTTCTTT

cdr3_length: 15
d_call: NA
j_call: TRBJ1-2
v_call: TRBV5-1
clone_size: NA
cdr3_aa: CASSLEGQLSGGYTF
cdr3_nt: TGCGCCAGCAGCTTGGAGGGACAACTTTCGGGTGGCTACACCTTC

cdr3_length: 13
d_call: NA
j_call: TRBJ1-4
v_call: TRBV19
clone_size: NA
cdr3_aa: CASMTGGSEKLFF
cdr3_nt: TGTGCCTCAATGACAGGCGGTTCGGAAAAACTGTTTTTT

cdr3_length: 20
d_call: NA
j_call: TRBJ1-1
v_call: TRBV14
clone_size: NA
cdr3_aa: CASSQSWQTTGSRLYTEAFF
cdr3_nt: TGTGCCAGCAGCCAAAGTTGGCAGACGACAGGATCAAGGTTATACACTGAAGCTTTCTTT

cdr3_length: 14
d_call: TRBD1
j_call: TRBJ1-1
v_call: TRBV2
clone_size: NA
cdr3_aa: CASSVSRGRPEAFF
cdr3_nt: TGTGCCAGCAGTGTCTCCAGGGGGCGCCCGGAAGCTTTCTTT

cdr3_length: 13
d_call: TRBD1
j_call: TRBJ2-7
v_call: TRBV6-5
clone_size: NA
cdr3_aa: CASGTGDTYEQYF
cdr3_nt: TGTGCCAGCGGGACAGGGGATACCTACGAGCAGTACTTC

cdr3_length: 13
d_call: NA
j_call: TRBJ1-1
v_call: TRBV6-1
clone_size: NA
cdr3_aa: CASSEATGVQAFF
cdr3_nt: TGTGCCAGCAGTGAAGCGACGGGGGTACAGGCTTTCTTT

cdr3_length: 14
d_call: NA
j_call: TRBJ1-1
v_call: TRBV3-1/TRBV3-2
clone_size: NA
cdr3_aa: CASSVEPLNTEAFF
cdr3_nt: TGTGCCAGCAGCGTAGAACCGTTGAACACTGAAGCTTTCTTT

cdr3_length: 14
d_call: TRBD1
j_call: TRBJ1-6
v_call: TRBV7-8
clone_size: NA
cdr3_aa: CASSSTDRGSPLHF
cdr3_nt: TGTGCCAGCAGCTCGACGGACAGGGGTTCACCCCTCCACTTT

cdr3_length: 16
d_call: TRBD2
j_call: TRBJ2-2
v_call: TRBV11-3
clone_size: NA
cdr3_aa: CASSLGLAGVVGELFF
cdr3_nt: TGTGCCAGCAGCCTGGGACTAGCGGGAGTGGTCGGGGAGCTGTTTTTT

cdr3_length: 14
d_call: NA
j_call: TRBJ2-7
v_call: TRBV3-1/TRBV3-2
clone_size: NA
cdr3_aa: CASSQDRASYEQYF
cdr3_nt: TGTGCCAGCAGCCAAGACAGGGCCTCCTACGAGCAGTACTTC

cdr3_length: 15
d_call: NA
j_call: TRBJ2-7
v_call: TRBV5-5
clone_size: NA
cdr3_aa: CASSRGGGLIYEQYF
cdr3_nt: TGTGCCAGCAGCCGGGGCGGGGGCCTGATTTACGAGCAGTACTTC

cdr3_length: 14
d_call: TRBD1
j_call: TRBJ1-1
v_call: TRBV28
clone_size: NA
cdr3_aa: CASERSGGGPEAFF
cdr3_nt: TGTGCCAGCGAAAGATCAGGGGGTGGGCCTGAAGCTTTCTTT

cdr3_length: 15
d_call: TRBD1
j_call: TRBJ2-3
v_call: TRBV5-6
clone_size: NA
cdr3_aa: CASSSSGTGADTQYF
cdr3_nt: TGTGCCAGCAGCTCTTCAGGGACAGGGGCCGATACGCAGTATTTT

cdr3_length: 15
d_call: NA
j_call: TRBJ2-7
v_call: TRBV6-2/TRBV6-3
clone_size: once
cdr3_aa: CASSAPVLVVYEQYF
cdr3_nt: TGTGCCAGCAGCGCACCGGTACTAGTGGTCTACGAGCAGTACTTC

cdr3_length: 14
d_call: NA
j_call: TRBJ2-7
v_call: TRBV11-3
clone_size: once
cdr3_aa: CASSLGGNLDEQYF
cdr3_nt: TGTGCCAGCAGCTTAGGGGGCAACTTAGACGAGCAGTACTTC

cdr3_length: 16
d_call: TRBD1
j_call: TRBJ2-2
v_call: TRBV7-9
clone_size: NA
cdr3_aa: CASSRDLPRGTGELFF
cdr3_nt: TGTGCCAGCAGCCGGGATCTTCCCAGGGGGACCGGGGAGCTGTTTTTT

cdr3_length: 16
d_call: NA
j_call: TRBJ1-1
v_call: TRBV5-5
clone_size: NA
cdr3_aa: CASSLAARRGVTEAFF
cdr3_nt: TGTGCCAGCAGCTTGGCCGCACGCAGGGGAGTCACTGAAGCTTTCTTT

cdr3_length: 16
d_call: TRBD2
j_call: TRBJ2-5
v_call: TRBV6-5
clone_size: once
cdr3_aa: CASSYGSSGATETQYF
cdr3_nt: TGTGCCAGCAGTTACGGCTCTAGCGGGGCCACGGAGACCCAGTACTTC

cdr3_length: 17
d_call: TRBD2
j_call: TRBJ2-1
v_call: TRBV4-1
clone_size: NA
cdr3_aa: CASSQDAGTSGYNEQFF
cdr3_nt: TGCGCCAGCAGCCAAGATGCCGGGACTAGCGGCTACAATGAGCAGTTCTTC